One TCR beta chain is described in this entry. As yet, its antigen is unknown. Excluded were patients having autoimmune disease history or systemic immunosuppression. The data originate from a study of OX40 agonist ivuxolimab in advanced cancers. Findings and caveats of the study: CD8+ T cells showed, on average, more clonal expansion than CD4+ cells. No determination was made of the antigen specificity of the expanded peripheral T cells.

V gave up 10 bases and J gave up 0 bases, with 16 bases separating them. Germline CDR1 is MNHEY and CDR2 is SVGAGI. This CDR3 has 15 residues. Profiling relied on immunoSEQ multiplex PCR, and the TCRdb table lists in-frame clones only, not all of them. The sample shows approximately 77,000 clones, approximately 89% of them seen only once. The receptor's source is an adult with an advanced solid tumor such as melanoma, head and neck, liver or kidney cancer. This chain connects TRBV6-5 to TRBJ1-3; D unclear. Sequenced here: CD4+ or CD8+ T cells sorted from blood, sampled in a trial of the OX40 agonist ivuxolimab. Written as DNA, the CDR3 is TGTGCCACCAGCAGGAGCGATGCCTCTGGAAACACCATATATTTT. Residues: CATSRSDASGNTIYF.